This T cell receptor (beta chain) derives from a study of blood T cell repertoires in COVID-19. Study summary: Specimens from acute and convalescent COVID-19 originated in the United States, Italy and Spain.

This clone has a single count. Which cohort a participant joined came from the clinical history participants gave. In the authors' workflow: Amplifying reference gene primers gave estimates of nucleated cell counts. The assay was immunoSEQ multiplex PCR, and TCRdb's table has in-frame clones only and misses some. From that table come the V and J calls and clone size; the DNA was used to work out D and trimming. Among approximately 190,000 clones listed, roughly nine tenths were seen once. CDR3 size: 13 residues. Germline values: CDR1 SGHNT, CDR2 YENEEA. Between the trimmed V and J ends, which lost 6 bases and 4 bases, there was a span of 13 bases.

This chain uses TRBV11-3 with TRBJ2-7; the D is unclear. Input material: PBMCs or T cells enriched from blood (not recorded which). The TCR originated in a woman aged 40 to 49 in a cohort exposed to, infected with or recovered from COVID-19 (not recorded which). In nucleotides, the CDR3 is TGTGCCAGCAGGTACCGGGTCAGTTACGAGCAGTACTTC. Its translation: CASRYRVSYEQYF.